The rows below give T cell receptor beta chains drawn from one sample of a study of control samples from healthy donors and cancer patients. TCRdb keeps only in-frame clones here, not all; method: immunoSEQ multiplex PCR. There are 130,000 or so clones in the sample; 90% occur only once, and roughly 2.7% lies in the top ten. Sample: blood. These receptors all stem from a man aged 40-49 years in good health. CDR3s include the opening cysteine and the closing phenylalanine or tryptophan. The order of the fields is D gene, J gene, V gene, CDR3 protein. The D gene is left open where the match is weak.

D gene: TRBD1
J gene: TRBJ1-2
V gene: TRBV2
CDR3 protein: CASSYHTGEDYGYTF

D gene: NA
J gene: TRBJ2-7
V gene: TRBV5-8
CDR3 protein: CASSPRGRIDEDEQYF

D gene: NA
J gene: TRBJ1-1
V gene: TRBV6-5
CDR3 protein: CASSSGTAEAFF

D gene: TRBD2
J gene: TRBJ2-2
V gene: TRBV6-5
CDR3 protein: CASSLTGGATGELFF

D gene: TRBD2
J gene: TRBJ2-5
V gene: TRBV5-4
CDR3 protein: CASSPGGGLGTQYF

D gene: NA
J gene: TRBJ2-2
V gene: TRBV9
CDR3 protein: CASSPENRVTGELFF

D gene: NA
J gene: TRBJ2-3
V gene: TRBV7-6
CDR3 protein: CASSLGSRGSTDTQYF

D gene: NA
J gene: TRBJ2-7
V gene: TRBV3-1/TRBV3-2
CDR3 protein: CASGLTGVGYEQYF

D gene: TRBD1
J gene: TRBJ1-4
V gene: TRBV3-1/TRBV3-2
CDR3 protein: CASSQEVIGGMGNEKLFF

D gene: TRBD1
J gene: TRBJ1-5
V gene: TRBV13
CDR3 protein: CASSLGTGGVSNQPQHF

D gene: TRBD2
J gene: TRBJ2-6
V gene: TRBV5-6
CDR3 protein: CASSGGGTVSGANVLTF

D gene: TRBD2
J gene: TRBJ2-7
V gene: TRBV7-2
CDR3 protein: CASSEKGTSLAYEQYF

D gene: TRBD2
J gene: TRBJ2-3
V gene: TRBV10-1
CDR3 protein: CASSEGGGTDTQYF

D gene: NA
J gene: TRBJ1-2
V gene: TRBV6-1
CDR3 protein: CASSEASYGYTF

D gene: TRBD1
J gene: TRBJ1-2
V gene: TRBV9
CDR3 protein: CASSVDRTGVGYTF

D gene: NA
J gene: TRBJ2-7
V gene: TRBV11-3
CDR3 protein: CASSFQGSDEQYF

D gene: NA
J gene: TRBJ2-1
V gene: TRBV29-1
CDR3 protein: CSAAGNYNEQFF

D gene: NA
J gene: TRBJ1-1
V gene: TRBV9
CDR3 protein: CASSPHSTVNTEAFF

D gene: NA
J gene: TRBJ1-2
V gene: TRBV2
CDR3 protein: CASSYTTGGYTF

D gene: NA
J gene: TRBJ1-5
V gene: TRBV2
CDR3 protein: CASSDRIFNQPQHF

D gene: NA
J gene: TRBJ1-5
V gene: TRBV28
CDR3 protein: CASSPSRGQPQHF

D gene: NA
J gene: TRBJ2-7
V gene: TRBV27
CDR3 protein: CASSSAGGFYEQYF

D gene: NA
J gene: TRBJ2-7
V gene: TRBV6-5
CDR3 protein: CASSLVGYEQYF

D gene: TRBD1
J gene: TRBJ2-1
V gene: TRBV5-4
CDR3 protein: CASSRDRVSNEQFF

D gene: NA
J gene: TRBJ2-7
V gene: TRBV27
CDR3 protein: CASSFRRGPSYEQYF

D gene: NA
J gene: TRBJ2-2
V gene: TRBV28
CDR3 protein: CASRPTGTNTGELFF